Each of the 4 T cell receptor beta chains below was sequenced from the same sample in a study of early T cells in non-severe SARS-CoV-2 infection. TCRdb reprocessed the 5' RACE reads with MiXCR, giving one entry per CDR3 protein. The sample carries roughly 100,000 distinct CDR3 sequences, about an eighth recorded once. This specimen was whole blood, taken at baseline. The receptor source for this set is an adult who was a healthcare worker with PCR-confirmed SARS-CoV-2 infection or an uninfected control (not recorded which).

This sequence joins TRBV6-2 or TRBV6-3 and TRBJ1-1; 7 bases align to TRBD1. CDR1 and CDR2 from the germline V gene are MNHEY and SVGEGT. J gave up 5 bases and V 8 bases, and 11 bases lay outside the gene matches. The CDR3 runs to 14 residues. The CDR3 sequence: CASQRDSLKTEAFF. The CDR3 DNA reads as TGTGCCAGCCAACGGGACAGTCTAAAAACTGAAGCTTTCTTT.

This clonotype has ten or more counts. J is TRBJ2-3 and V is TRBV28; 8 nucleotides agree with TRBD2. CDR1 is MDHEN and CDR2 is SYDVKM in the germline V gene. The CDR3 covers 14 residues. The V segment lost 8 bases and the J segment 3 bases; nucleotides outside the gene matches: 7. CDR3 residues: CASSIQRGTDTQYF. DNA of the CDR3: TGTGCCAGCTCCATCCAGCGGGGGACAGATACGCAGTATTTT.

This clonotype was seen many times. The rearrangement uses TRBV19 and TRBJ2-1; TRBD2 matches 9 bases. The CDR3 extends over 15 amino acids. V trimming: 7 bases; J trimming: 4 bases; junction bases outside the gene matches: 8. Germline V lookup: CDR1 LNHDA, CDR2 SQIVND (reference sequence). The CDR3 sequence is CASTPSGRLYNEQFF. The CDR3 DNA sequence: TGTGCCAGTACCCCGAGCGGGAGGCTTTACAATGAGCAGTTCTTC.

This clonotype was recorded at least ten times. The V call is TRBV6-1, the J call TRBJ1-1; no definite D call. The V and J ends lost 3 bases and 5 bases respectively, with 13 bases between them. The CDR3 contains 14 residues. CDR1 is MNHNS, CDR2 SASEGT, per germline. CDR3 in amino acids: CASSEGLGRTEAFF. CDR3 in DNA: TGTGCCAGCAGTGAGGGTTTAGGGAGGACTGAAGCTTTCTTT.